The T cell receptor (beta chain) under discussion was sequenced for a study of T cells expressing NK-cell markers. The CDR3 sequence is 15 residues long. The germline V gene has CDR1 SQVTM and CDR2 ANQGSEA. Using the 5' RACE reads, TCRdb records one entry per CDR3 protein without DNA. This sample's table has over 150,000 distinct CDR3 sequences. J is TRBJ2-5 and V is TRBV29-1. The source is a man aged 18-75 years in good health. Input material: blood T cells: a sorted CD56 or NKG2C T cell subset, CD4+ or CD8+ T cells, or bulk PBMC T cells (not recorded which). CDR3 amino acids: CSVEVGINRGETQYF.